This is a list of T cell receptor beta chains from one sample in a study of T cells in localized non-small cell lung cancer. TCRdb's copy holds only in-frame clones and misses some; the assay was immunoSEQ multiplex PCR. Counted here are roughly 66,000 clones, about 90% occurring once; the ten biggest clones make up 1.5% to 2%. Here the sequenced sample was peripheral blood, taken before any cancer treatment. The receptors come from a woman between 40 and 69 years old with stage I lung adenocarcinoma. Each CDR3 is given with its conserved first and last residue. A D gene is named only where the DNA matches it firmly. The size field is filled for only some rows; it gives once, few, many or a size class.

>TRBV9|TRBJ1-1|13|.|.
CASSVATNTEAFF
TGTGCCAGCAGCGTCGCAACGAACACTGAAGCTTTCTTT
>TRBV11-2|TRBJ2-7|16|TRBD2|few
CASSSRGGRLIYEQYF
TGTGCCAGCAGCTCCCGCGGGGGGAGATTGATCTACGAGCAGTACTTC
>TRBV19|TRBJ2-5|13|.|.
CASSMGIQETQYF
TGTGCCAGTAGTATGGGGATTCAAGAGACCCAGTACTTC
>TRBV6-4|TRBJ1-1|16|TRBD1|.
CASSDGSGTGATEAFF
TGTGCCAGCAGTGACGGCTCCGGGACAGGGGCCACTGAAGCTTTCTTT
>TRBV7-9|TRBJ2-1|16|.|.
CASSPPQIQIYNEQFF
TGTGCCAGCAGCCCACCCCAAATACAGATCTACAATGAGCAGTTCTTC
>TRBV15|TRBJ2-7|14|TRBD1|.
CATSGRTGDDEQYF
TGTGCCACCAGCGGACGGACAGGGGACGACGAGCAGTACTTC
>TRBV2|TRBJ1-1|14|.|.
CASRTTWMNTEAFF
TGTGCCAGCAGGACAACGTGGATGAACACTGAAGCTTTCTTT
>TRBV5-4|TRBJ2-1|16|TRBD1|.
CASSTIRTGIDNEQFF
TGTGCCAGCAGCACGATTAGGACAGGGATCGACAATGAGCAGTTCTTC
>TRBV13|TRBJ2-2|13|.|once
CASSFDNTGELFF
TGTGCCAGCAGCTTTGATAACACCGGGGAGCTGTTTTTT
>TRBV6-5|TRBJ2-4|13|.|.
CASRGGAKNIQYF
TGTGCCAGCAGAGGGGGAGCCAAAAACATTCAGTACTTC
>TRBV11-3|TRBJ2-1|14|TRBD1|.
CASSSTGGGNEQFF
TGTGCCAGCAGCTCGACAGGGGGCGGGAATGAGCAGTTCTTC
>TRBV6-5|TRBJ1-6|14|.|.
CASSYTADNSPLHF
TGTGCCAGCAGTTATACAGCAGATAATTCACCCCTCCACTTT
>TRBV5-1|TRBJ1-2|14|.|.
CASSLGQQNYGYTF
TGCGCCAGCAGCTTGGGACAGCAGAACTATGGCTACACCTTC
>TRBV4-1|TRBJ2-7|14|.|.
CASRRDLEAYEQYF
TGCGCCTCTCGCCGGGATTTAGAAGCCTACGAGCAGTACTTC
>TRBV4-2|TRBJ2-5|14|TRBD2|.
CASSRELAGETQYF
TGTGCCAGCAGCCGCGAGCTAGCGGGGGAGACCCAGTACTTC
>TRBV4-3|TRBJ2-1|15|TRBD2|.
CASSQVKLAGGEQFF
TGCGCCAGCAGCCAAGTAAAACTAGCGGGAGGTGAGCAGTTCTTC
>TRBV14|TRBJ2-3|14|.|.
CASSQFVEADTQYF
TGTGCCAGCAGCCAATTTGTGGAGGCAGATACGCAGTATTTT
>TRBV10-1|TRBJ1-2|15|.|few
CASSETGTFLYGYTF
TGCGCCAGCAGTGAGACAGGGACCTTCCTCTATGGCTACACCTTC
>TRBV7-2|TRBJ2-7|14|.|.
CASSSYTSSYEQYF
TGTGCCAGCAGCTCCTACACTAGCTCCTACGAGCAGTACTTC
>TRBV7-3|TRBJ1-4|14|.|.
CASSLSPSYEKLFF
TGTGCCAGCAGCTTAAGCCCATCATATGAAAAACTGTTTTTT
>TRBV7-8|TRBJ2-7|13|.|.
CASSSDRGNEQYF
TGTGCCAGCAGCTCCGACAGAGGTAACGAGCAGTACTTC
>TRBV25-1|TRBJ2-1|11|.|once
CATDRGNEQFF
TGTGCCACCGACCGGGGGAATGAGCAGTTCTTC
>TRBV7-2|TRBJ2-1|14|.|.
CASSLVAFNNEQFF
TGTGCCAGCAGCTTAGTTGCCTTCAACAATGAGCAGTTCTTC
>TRBV19|TRBJ1-5|16|.|.
CASSVEGGWSNQPQHF
TGTGCCAGTAGTGTAGAGGGGGGCTGGAGCAATCAGCCCCAGCATTTT
>TRBV9|TRBJ2-1|16|.|.
CASSVTMEGLQNEQFF
TGTGCCAGCAGCGTAACTATGGAGGGACTCCAAAATGAGCAGTTCTTC
>TRBV19|TRBJ2-6|19|TRBD1|.
CASSIDLPGGSSGANVLTF
TGTGCCAGTAGTATAGATCTCCCAGGGGGCTCCTCTGGGGCCAACGTCCTGACTTTC
>TRBV19|TRBJ1-4|16|TRBD1|.
CASSMLQGQGDEKLFF
TGTGCCAGTAGTATGTTACAGGGGCAGGGGGATGAAAAACTGTTTTTT
>TRBV29-1|TRBJ2-7|11|.|.
CSAGQLYEQYF
TGCAGCGCCGGGCAGCTCTACGAGCAGTACTTC
>TRBV7-9|TRBJ2-1|18|TRBD2|.
CASSPFGTSGRARNEQFF
TGTGCCAGCAGCCCCTTCGGAACTAGCGGGAGGGCCAGGAATGAGCAGTTCTTC
>TRBV4-3|TRBJ1-4|14|.|.
CASSQGSLNEKLFF
TGCGCCAGCAGCCAAGGCAGCCTTAATGAAAAACTGTTTTTT
>TRBV7-3|TRBJ1-2|15|TRBD1|.
CASSPDSGQFYGYTF
TGTGCCAGCAGCCCCGATTCGGGACAGTTCTATGGCTACACCTTC
>TRBV30|TRBJ2-1|13|.|.
CAWRSPGKGEQFF
TGTGCCTGGAGATCGCCGGGGAAAGGTGAGCAGTTCTTC
>TRBV7-3|TRBJ1-1|13|.|.
CASSRGLNTEAFF
TGTGCCAGCAGCCGCGGCCTGAACACTGAAGCTTTCTTT
>TRBV25-1|TRBJ2-7|17|.|.
CASTHTPGTDRDYEQYF
TGTGCCAGCACCCACACACCGGGGACCGACCGAGACTACGAGCAGTACTTC
>TRBV7-3|TRBJ1-1|14|.|once
CASSLNSDPREAFF
TGTGCCAGCAGCTTAAACAGCGACCCCCGTGAAGCTTTCTTT
>TRBV6-6|TRBJ1-2|14|.|.
CASTHLGLNYGYTF
TGTGCCAGCACCCACCTGGGACTTAACTATGGCTACACCTTC
>TRBV11-2|TRBJ2-1|13|.|.
CASSLRDSNEQFF
TGTGCCAGCAGCTTAAGGGACTCGAATGAGCAGTTCTTC
>TRBV5-1|TRBJ1-6|14|.|.
CASSLDLSDSPLHF
TGCGCCAGCAGCTTGGACCTTAGTGATTCACCCCTCCACTTT
>TRBV11-2|TRBJ1-1|14|.|.
CASSWIPGNTEAFF
TGTGCCAGCAGCTGGATCCCAGGGAACACTGAAGCTTTCTTT
>TRBV7-9|TRBJ1-1|16|.|.
CASSLVALGWNTEAFF
TGTGCCAGCAGCTTAGTCGCCCTCGGGTGGAACACTGAAGCTTTCTTT
>TRBV15|TRBJ2-2|17|TRBD1|.
CATSRAAAQGYTGELFF
TGTGCCACCAGCAGAGCCGCCGCACAGGGGTACACCGGGGAGCTGTTTTTT
>TRBV4-2|TRBJ2-5|17|TRBD2|.
CASSTSVSSGLQETQYF
TGTGCCAGCAGCACCTCGGTATCTAGCGGGTTACAAGAGACCCAGTACTTC
>TRBV19|TRBJ2-7|12|.|.
CASSPPRDEQYF
TGTGCCAGTAGCCCCCCACGGGACGAGCAGTACTTC
>TRBV29-1|TRBJ1-2|13|.|.
CSVAYPGGYGYTF
TGCAGCGTTGCGTACCCCGGTGGCTATGGCTACACCTTC
>TRBV19|TRBJ1-1|15|TRBD1|.
CASSGYRQGGTEAFF
TGTGCCAGTAGTGGCTACCGACAGGGCGGCACTGAAGCTTTCTTT
>TRBV7-2|TRBJ2-5|14|TRBD1|.
CASSFDRDQETQYF
TGTGCCAGCAGCTTCGACAGGGATCAAGAGACCCAGTACTTC
>TRBV7-3|TRBJ1-1|13|.|.
CASSLTMDVPAFF
TGTGCCAGCAGCTTAACGATGGATGTTCCAGCTTTCTTT
>TRBV27|TRBJ2-1|16|TRBD2|.
CASSPQGLAAGNEQFF
TGTGCCAGCAGTCCCCAGGGACTAGCGGCCGGCAATGAGCAGTTCTTC
>TRBV11-2|TRBJ2-7|13|TRBD1|.
CASNPGTGNEQYF
TGTGCCAGCAACCCCGGGACAGGGAACGAGCAGTACTTC
>TRBV9|TRBJ1-1|16|.|.
CASSPYTHPTNSEAFF
TGTGCCAGCAGCCCTTATACCCACCCTACGAACAGTGAAGCTTTCTTT
>TRBV9|TRBJ1-1|13|.|.
CASSAHRDTEAFF
TGTGCCAGCAGCGCCCACAGGGACACTGAAGCTTTCTTT
>TRBV18|TRBJ2-1|16|TRBD1|.
CASSRQGAKANNEQFF
TGTGCCAGCTCAAGGCAGGGGGCCAAAGCCAACAATGAGCAGTTCTTC
>TRBV5-5|TRBJ1-2|15|.|.
CASSLAGAANYGYTF
TGTGCCAGCAGCTTGGCAGGGGCCGCTAACTATGGCTACACCTTC